Included here is one T cell receptor (beta chain) sequence, with context. The antigen it recognizes is unknown. No base-level quality is on record; no much larger clone is a single base apart. Collaborating institutions collected whole blood in K2EDTA tubes following their own protocols. For TCRbeta analysis, collaborators shipped samples in one of three forms: frozen whole blood, isolated PBMCs, or DNA extracted from either of those sample types. The data derive from a study of blood T cell repertoires in COVID-19 (dated by TCRdb to 2018 to 2021). Study-level background: Samples from collaborators originated in the United States, Italy and Spain and spanned both the acute and convalescent phases of COVID-19. Where available, HLA class I and class II types were taken from metadata supplied by the sample provider and were not determined by assay-based typing. The dataset comprised deeply sampled blood TCRbeta repertoires from subjects exposed to, actively infected with, or recovered from COVID-19. Samples came from the ongoing ImmuneRACE study (first 160 participants) plus 1,254 subjects from 6 global collaborators. The material from the prospective study consisted of cDNA or gDNA derived from T cells, B-cell-depleted T cells, or PBMCs. Nearly every sample came with metadata listing a de-identified subject ID, COVID-19 status, age in years and sex. The repertoires were released in a freely available public database intended as a resource for research on the immune response to SARS-CoV-2.

Study-level results and caveats: How much clinical and demographic metadata was included differed by source and by participant, and the metadata was provided uncurated.

TCRbeta CDR3 regions were amplified from genomic DNA by means of the immunoSEQ Assay, a bias-controlled multiplex PCR. As for the original processing: Nucleated cell counts per sample were estimated from amplification of reference gene primers within the assay. To quantify the absolute abundance of each unique TCRbeta CDR3 rearrangement, sequence reads were collapsed and filtered. For each sample, productive Simpson clonality was calculated by taking the square root of Simpson's diversity index across productive rearrangements. Entries here come from immuneACCESS through TCRdb and include only in-frame sequences with V and J called. Some clones fail to appear in such tables; in the studies checked, an unresolved V gene covers under half of the shortfall, and the cause of the remainder is unknown. That table is the source of V, J and clone size, and D and trimming were worked out from the DNA. The sample includes about 200,000 clones, with around 81% observed a single time. The biggest ten clones account for 5.5% of the sample.

Sequencing used peripheral blood. The receptor was derived from a woman aged 65 to 85 with acute or convalescent COVID-19.

In nucleotide form, the sequence is TGTGCCAGCAAAGAGTCCCATAATGACAATGAGCAGTTCTTC. This codes for CASKESHNDNEQFF. The chain couples TRBV2 to TRBJ2-1, with the D gene call left open. At the junction V is shortened by 7 bases and J by 5 bases, with 15 bases in between. The germline V gene provides CDR1 SNHLY and CDR2 FYNNEI. The CDR3 holds 14 amino acids from the cysteine to the phenylalanine. The read is trimmed to its CDR3 DNA, 42 bases read in frame from base 1.